These 4 T cell receptor beta chains were sequenced from one sample in a study of beta chain features in type 1 diabetes. cDNA synthesis used the whole RNA isolate, giving expressed TCRB sequences. Sequencing was performed with immunoSEQ multiplex PCR; in TCRdb, only in-frame clones are kept and a portion is missing. The sample comprises some 180,000 clones, about 13% of which are singletons, and 0.62% rests with the top ten. Sequencing was done on a sample of central memory CD4+ T cells from blood. These receptors originate from a woman aged 18-30 years in good health.

This clone has only a few counts. This chain joins TRBV7-2 and TRBJ2-7; TRBD2 is a possible D gene (6 bases). V was clipped by 4 bases and J by 3 bases, with 10 bases between them. Germline assignment: CDR1 SGHTA and CDR2 FQGNSA. The CDR3 is 13 residues long. The CDR3 sequence is CASSSRRGYEQYF. The CDR3 DNA reads TGTGCCAGCAGCTCCCGGAGGGGCTACGAGCAGTACTTC.

The sample holds a few counts of this clone. V usage is TRBV30 and J usage is TRBJ1-5; the D is unclear. This CDR3 is 12 amino acids long. Looked up from germline, CDR1 is GTSNPN and CDR2 is SVGIG (reference sequence). The ends were cut back, 1 base at V and 9 bases at J, with 10 bases in the middle. The CDR3 sequence: CAWSDVIGPQHF. The DNA of the CDR3 is TGTGCCTGGAGTGACGTCATCGGGCCCCAGCATTTT. The full variable domain, with the rest looked up from reference TRBV30 and TRBJ1-5, is SQTIHQWPATLVQPVGSPLSLECTVEGTSNPNLYWYRQAAGRGLQLLFYSVGIGQISSEVPQNLSASRPQDRQFILSSKKLLLSDSGFYLCAWSDVIGPQHFGDGTRLSIL.

This clone occurred a few times. V is TRBV6-1 and J is TRBJ2-7; 7 bases fit TRBD1. The CDR3 consists of 14 residues. Germline CDR1 and CDR2: MNHNS and SASEGT. J was trimmed by 4 bases and V by 4 bases; bases with no gene match: 7. The CDR3 DNA reads as TGTGCCAGCAGTGTGTTAGGGGGCGAATACGAGCAGTACTTC. It is translated as CASSVLGGEYEQYF.

A few counts support this clone. The chain recombines TRBV15 with TRBJ2-2; 11 nucleotides align to TRBD1. CDR1 and CDR2 (germline): LNHNV, YYDKDF (reference sequence). J was trimmed by 4 bases and V by 0 bases; bases with no gene match: 7. The CDR3 length is 18 residues. CDR3 in DNA: TGTGCCACCAGCAGAGACCCTGGACAGGGGGCGACCACCGGGGAGCTGTTTTTT. Amino acids: CATSRDPGQGATTGELFF.